A single sample gave rise to the 30 T cell receptor beta chains below, sequenced in a study of blood T cell repertoires in COVID-19. Sequencing was performed with immunoSEQ multiplex PCR; in TCRdb, only in-frame clones are kept and a portion is missing. The repertoire consists of a few hundred thousand clones, with approximately 80% occurring once and the leading ten covering about 1.4%. The sequencing sample was made of peripheral blood. The receptor source for this set is a woman in her thirties or forties who had recovered from COVID-19.

The chain employs TRBV5-4 and TRBJ2-5, with 8 bases identical to TRBD1. Germline V gene sequence: CDR1 SGHNT, CDR2 YYREEE (reference sequence). V lost 2 bases, J lost 2 bases, and 2 bases stayed unmatched. The CDR3 consists of 14 residues. The CDR3 DNA follows: TGTGCCAGCAGCTTTCAGGGGGCACAAGAGACCCAGTACTTC. It codes for CASSFQGAQETQYF.

The chain carries TRBV29-1 and TRBJ2-1; 8 nucleotides align to TRBD2. Germline values: CDR1 SQVTM, CDR2 ANQGSEA. Losses at the gene ends were 7 bases for V and 7 bases for J; bases not matched to a gene: 9. The CDR3 extends over 13 amino acids. CDR3 DNA sequence: TGCAGCGCTCCCAGATTAGCGGGGAATGAGCAGTTCTTC. Translated, it gives CSAPRLAGNEQFF.

J is TRBJ2-1 and V is TRBV5-4, with D possibly being TRBD2 (6 bases). This CDR3 has 16 amino acids. Germline CDR1 is SGHNT and CDR2 is YYREEE (reference sequence). The germline V and J ends were trimmed by 0 bases and 4 bases, with 14 bases remaining between them. CDR3 region: CASSLVVSGTYNEQFF. The CDR3 bases are TGTGCCAGCAGCTTGGTGGTTAGCGGTACGTACAATGAGCAGTTCTTC.

The rearrangement joins TRBV12-3 or TRBV12-4 to TRBJ1-2; D call uncertain. This CDR3 is built from 13 residues. The V end lost 6 bases, the J end lost 12 bases, and 20 bases lay between the germline ends. The CDR3 DNA sequence: TGTGCCAGCAGAAGAGTCACGGGAACCCGCGACACCTTC. Protein: CASRRVTGTRDTF.

The chain couples TRBV12-5 to TRBJ2-3; D may be TRBD2 (5 bases). V shed 1 base and J shed 0 bases, with 5 bases lying between them. Germline V gives CDR1 LGHNT, CDR2 FRNRAP. This CDR3 has 14 residues. CDR3 sequence: CASGLGGSTDTQYF. Written as DNA, the CDR3 is TGTGCTAGTGGTTTGGGCGGGAGCACAGATACGCAGTATTTT.

The rearrangement joins TRBV11-3 to TRBJ1-2; D is undetermined. CDR1 is SGHNT and CDR2 is YENEEA in the germline V gene. Deletions cut 2 bases from V and 6 bases from J, with 10 bases between. The CDR3 length is 13 residues. The DNA of the CDR3 is TGTGCCAGCAGCTTACTCAGATCGAATGGCTACACCTTC. Encoded protein: CASSLLRSNGYTF.

The chain is built from TRBV19 and TRBJ1-4; the D gene is possibly TRBD1 (5 bases). Trimming took off 6 bases at V and 4 bases at J, with 9 bases between the two ends. This CDR3 comprises 13 residues. Germline values: CDR1 LNHDA, CDR2 SQIVND (reference sequence). CDR3 region: CASSPRGNEKLFF. Written as DNA, the CDR3 is TGTGCCAGTAGCCCAAGGGGTAATGAAAAACTGTTTTTT.

This chain links TRBV27 with TRBJ2-1; D is perhaps TRBD2 (6 bases). The CDR3 totals 13 residues. Germline-derived CDR1 and CDR2 are MNHEY and SMNVEV (reference sequence). The V end lost 1 base, the J end lost 8 bases, and 9 bases lay between the germline ends. The CDR3 sequence is CASSLFWGDEQFF. CDR3 in DNA: TGTGCCAGCAGTTTATTCTGGGGGGATGAGCAGTTCTTC.

The chain employs TRBV10-3 and TRBJ2-3, with TRBD2 matching 8 bases. The CDR3 consists of 18 residues. V dropped 0 bases and J dropped 0; count of bases not matched to a gene: 8. Germline values: CDR1 ENHRY, CDR2 SYGVKD. CDR3 loop: CAISESVTSGVSTDTQYF. CDR3 nucleotides: TGTGCCATCAGTGAGTCGGTCACTAGCGGAGTTAGCACAGATACGCAGTATTTT.

This clone appeared a single time. This rearrangement joins TRBV5-1 to TRBJ2-1; 8 positions match TRBD2. Germline CDR1 and CDR2: SGHRS and YFSETQ. With 3 bases clipped from V and 9 bases from J, the junction kept 2 bases outside the gene matches. CDR3 length: 12 amino acids. The CDR3 sequence is CASSWTSPEQFF. As DNA, the CDR3 is TGCGCCAGCAGCTGGACTAGCCCTGAGCAGTTCTTC.

The CDR3 region has the DNA TGTGCCAGCAGCCAAGGGGAGGAGACCCAGTACTTC. Translation gives CASSQGEETQYF. V usage is TRBV3-1 (or the pseudogene TRBV3-2) and J usage is TRBJ2-5; a possible D gene is TRBD2 (5 bases). The germline V and J ends were trimmed by 1 base and 5 bases, with 5 bases remaining between them. The CDR3 consists of 12 residues. Germline values: CDR1 LGHDT, CDR2 YNNKEL (reference sequence).

The rearrangement uses TRBV7-9 and TRBJ1-1; 9 nucleotides agree with TRBD1. The germline V gene encodes CDR1 SEHNR and CDR2 FQNEAQ (reference sequence). J gave up 5 bases and V 5 bases, and 6 bases lay outside the gene matches. The CDR3 extends over 14 amino acids. The DNA for the CDR3 is TGTGCCAGCAGCCCCACACAGGGGGCTACTGAAGCTTTCTTT. The encoded protein is CASSPTQGATEAFF.

This rearrangement joins TRBV12-3 or TRBV12-4 to TRBJ1-1; D is uncertain. This CDR3 is built from 13 residues. V gave up 6 bases and J gave up 4 bases, with 12 bases separating them. The CDR3 here is CASRNRESTEAFF. The CDR3, as DNA: TGTGCCAGCAGAAACCGAGAGAGCACTGAAGCTTTCTTT.

The genes are TRBV19 and TRBJ1-2, with D possibly TRBD1 on 5 matching bases. V was clipped by 2 bases and J by 5 bases, with 24 bases between them. The CDR3 consists of 18 residues. Germline values: CDR1 LNHDA, CDR2 SQIVND (reference sequence). CDR3 DNA sequence: TGTGCCAGTAGTATAATTTGGGGCACCGGTTCCTCGCCTTATGGCTACACCTTC. Protein: CASSIIWGTGSSPYGYTF.

This clone was found a few times. V is TRBV9 and J is TRBJ2-3, with 10 bases matching TRBD1. V was clipped by 4 bases and J by 2 bases; unmatched bases: 10. Germline V CDR1 and CDR2: SGDLS, YYNGEE. This CDR3 spans 17 amino acids. Here the CDR3 reads CASSLGQGRLPTDTQYF. For the CDR3, the DNA is TGTGCCAGCAGCTTGGGACAGGGGCGACTACCCACAGATACGCAGTATTTT. Drawing the rest from reference TRBV9 and TRBJ2-3, the complete variable domain is DSGVTQTPKHLITATGQRVTLRCSPRSGDLSVYWYQQSLDQGLQFLIQYYNGEERAKGNILERFSAQQFPDLHSELNLSSLELGDSALYFCASSLGQGRLPTDTQYFGPGTRLTVL.

In DNA, the CDR3 is TGTGCCAGCAGCCAAGATAGGTCCCCTCCGGGGAGGAACACTGAAGCTTTCTTT. Its protein product is CASSQDRSPPGRNTEAFF. The J gene is TRBJ1-1, the V gene TRBV3-1 (or the pseudogene TRBV3-2); no firm D call. The CDR3 is made up of 18 amino acids. Germline V gene sequence: CDR1 LGHDT, CDR2 YNNKEL (reference sequence). Between the trimmed V and J ends, which lost 0 bases and 1 base, there was a span of 18 bases.

CDR3 coding DNA: TGTGCCAGCAGCTTGGGCATTACAGATACGCAGTATTTT. Its translation: CASSLGITDTQYF. J is TRBJ2-3 and V is TRBV7-2, with D unclear. Germline V gives CDR1 SGHTA, CDR2 FQGNSA. V lost 3 bases to trimming and J lost 3 bases, with 7 bases between them. The CDR3 totals 13 residues.

CDR3 sequence (DNA): TGTGCCAGCAGCTTAACCACCGGGACGCGGGGGGAGACCCAGTACTTC. It is translated as CASSLTTGTRGETQYF. The V and J genes are TRBV7-9 and TRBJ2-5; 7 bases match TRBD2. V shed 2 bases and J 5 bases; nucleotides not matched to a gene: 11. CDR3 length equals 16 residues. Germline-derived CDR1 and CDR2 are SEHNR and FQNEAQ (reference sequence). Drawing the rest from reference TRBV7-9 and TRBJ2-5, the complete variable domain is DTGVSQNPRHKITKRGQNVTFRCDPISEHNRLYWYRQTLGQGPEFLTYFQNEAQLEKSRLLSDRFSAERPKGSFSTLEIQRTEQGDSAMYLCASSLTTGTRGETQYFGPGTRLLVL.

This chain uses TRBV5-6 with TRBJ2-3; 8 bases fit TRBD1. The CDR3 has 16 amino acids. Germline V CDR1 and CDR2: SGHDT, YYEEEE. Trimming cost V 0 bases and J 4 bases; bases outside gene matches: 7. Here the CDR3 reads CASSLGIGQGSDTQYF. The CDR3, as DNA: TGTGCCAGCAGCTTGGGCATAGGACAGGGATCAGATACGCAGTATTTT.

A single count supports this clone. The V gene is TRBV28, the J gene TRBJ1-2, with D hard to call. Germline loops: CDR1 MDHEN, CDR2 SYDVKM. Trimming took off 5 bases at V and 5 bases at J, with 12 bases between the two ends. This CDR3 has 13 residues. The DNA of the CDR3 is TGTGCCAGCAGTCCCGGGGTCTTTTATGGCTACACCTTC. It encodes CASSPGVFYGYTF.

CDR3 amino acids: CASSLAGTACTF. DNA of the CDR3: TGTGCCAGCAGTTTAGCAGGGACAGCCTGCACCTTC. The chain employs TRBV12-3 or TRBV12-4 and TRBJ1-2, with 7 bases matching TRBD1. This CDR3 has 12 residues. V trimming: 0 bases; J trimming: 13 bases; junction bases outside the gene matches: 5.

The genes are TRBV7-3 and TRBJ1-1; 9 nucleotides align to TRBD1. From germline, CDR1 is SGHTA and CDR2 FQGTGA. V dropped 3 bases and J dropped 2; count of bases not matched to a gene: 4. The CDR3 runs 15 residues. The CDR3 DNA sequence: TGTGCCAGCAGCTTGGACAGGGGCCCAAACACTGAAGCTTTCTTT. Translated: CASSLDRGPNTEAFF.

V and J are TRBV10-2 and TRBJ2-1, with 8 bases fitting TRBD2. Trimming at V came to 7 bases and at J to 0 bases, leaving 2 bases not matched to a gene. The CDR3 spans 14 residues. Germline V gene sequence: CDR1 WSHSY, CDR2 SAAADI. The CDR3 loop reads CASMGTSSYNEQFF. CDR3 nucleotide sequence: TGCGCCAGCATGGGGACTAGCTCCTACAATGAGCAGTTCTTC.

This chain joins TRBV27 and TRBJ2-7; weak D call: TRBD1 (6 bases). Germline CDR1 and CDR2: MNHEY and SMNVEV (reference sequence). This CDR3 comprises 15 residues. Trimming took off 5 bases at V and 3 bases at J, with 17 bases between the two ends. CDR3 sequence (DNA): TGTGCCAGCAGTCTAGGACAGCCCATTGACTACGAGCAGTACTTC. Translation: CASSLGQPIDYEQYF.

The chain joins TRBV6-4 to TRBJ1-5; D remains ambiguous. This CDR3 has 13 amino acids. Germline V CDR1 and CDR2: MRHNA, SNTAGT. V shed 8 bases and J shed 7 bases, with 15 bases lying between them. This chain's CDR3 is CASLRGREQPQHF. The CDR3 DNA follows: TGTGCCAGCCTCCGAGGTAGAGAGCAGCCCCAGCATTTT.

This clone was counted between two and nine times. V and J are TRBV7-6 and TRBJ1-6; D remains ambiguous. Per the germline V gene, CDR1 is SGHVS and CDR2 is FNYEAQ. This CDR3 spans 21 amino acids. Trimming pared 2 bases from V and 10 bases from J, leaving 33 bases between. CDR3 region: CASSLYPTSLYIAGGGSPLHF. CDR3 sequence (DNA): TGTGCCAGCAGCTTATATCCCACCAGTCTTTATATAGCCGGAGGAGGCTCACCCCTCCACTTT.

On this clone: This specimen includes other DNA sequences encoding the same CDR3. The genes are TRBV3-1 (or the pseudogene TRBV3-2) and TRBJ1-1; D is ambiguous. Between the trimmed V and J ends, which lost 3 bases and 3 bases, there was a span of 8 bases. The CDR3 extends over 13 amino acids. CDR1 LGHDT and CDR2 YNNKEL come from the germline V gene (reference sequence). In DNA, the CDR3 is TGTGCCAGCAGCCAGGGGAGAGACACTGAAGCTTTCTTT. This translates into CASSQGRDTEAFF.

CDR3 residues: CASSGGQGINSPLHF. The CDR3, as DNA: TGTGCCAGCAGCGGAGGACAGGGGATTAATTCACCCCTCCACTTT. The rearrangement joins TRBV9 to TRBJ1-6; 9 bases fit TRBD1. CDR3 size: 15 residues. CDR1 and CDR2 from the germline V gene are SGDLS and YYNGEE. V lost 3 bases, J lost 6 bases, and 4 bases stayed unmatched.

This clone was seen at least ten times. CDR3 DNA sequence: TGTGCCAGCAGTCGAGACTTAACGACAGTCGCTTTCTTT. Its protein is CASSRDLTTVAFF. This rearrangement joins TRBV3-1 (or the pseudogene TRBV3-2) to TRBJ1-1, with D tentatively TRBD1 (5 bases). Trimming removed 6 bases from V and 11 bases from J, with 19 bases in between. This CDR3 contains 13 residues. Germline assignment: CDR1 LGHDT and CDR2 YNNKEL (reference sequence).

The chain carries TRBV10-1 and TRBJ2-5, with D hard to call. The V end was cut by 3 bases, the J end by 3 bases, with 11 bases between. The CDR3 runs to 14 residues. Germline CDR1 WNHNN, CDR2 SYGVQD (reference sequence). The CDR3 spells CASSDNHKKETQYF. CDR3 bases: TGCGCCAGCAGTGACAACCACAAAAAAGAGACCCAGTACTTC.